What follows describes a single T cell receptor beta chain. What this receptor recognizes is not known. Within one base of it there is no much larger clone, and no base qualities were kept. Sorted unstimulated T cells and proliferating T cells recovered from mixed lymphocyte reactions were subjected to TCRbeta CDR3 sequencing. Fresh whole blood from about 10 HLA-typed healthy donors served as the source for isolating PBMCs. The data are from a study of siplizumab effects on memory and regulatory T cells (dated by TCRdb to between 2018 and 2021). About the investigation overall: The effect of the anti-CD2 antibody siplizumab on alloreactive T-cell subsets was examined in allogeneic mixed lymphocyte reactions constructed from human PBMCs. Results the study describes overall, beyond this receptor: Compared with memory T cells, unstimulated naive T cells appeared more diverse, and naive cells seemed to make a substantial contribution to the alloresponse. No functional confirmation was obtained for the suppressive function of proliferating Tregs from siplizumab cultures. For roughly 75-96% of proliferating CD4+ or CD8+ clones, no naive or memory phenotype could be assigned. Sequences below about 10^-5 frequency were poorly captured, so only a minor fraction of alloreactive clones could be mapped to unstimulated subsets. Of the alloreactive CD4+ clones that could be mapped, the Treg-derived share averaged 68.8% with siplizumab compared with roughly 27% in control reactions. The cumulative frequency of alloreactive sequences traceable to unstimulated CD4+ memory T cells was significantly reduced by siplizumab.

The CDR3 goes from the cysteine to the phenylalanine over 15 residues. The retained sequence is limited to the CDR3, 45 bases, with the frame set at the first base. V ends up 5 bases short and J 5 bases short, with an unmatched junction base count of 10. From a lookup of the germline V gene (reference sequence), CDR1 and CDR2 are MNHEY and SMNVEV. Receptor libraries were prepared by the immunoSEQ multiplex PCR assay. Some 1.1 x 10^5 TCR templates per sample were assayed by the deep sequencing platform. Genomic DNA extracted from sorted T cells was the material used for TCRbeta CDR3 sequencing. Turning to the authors' computational methods: The R programming language was used for clonal analysis of the TCRbeta CDR3 data. Comparing unstimulated samples against CFSE-low samples taken after the reaction was how alloreactive CD4+ and CD8+ clones were defined. Regulatory or non-regulatory origin of alloreactive CD4+ clones was assigned by matching sequences to the sorted unstimulated Treg and non-Treg repertoires. TCRdb limited this immuneACCESS table to in-frame rearrangements with V and J called. A share of clones is missing; checked studies link under half to unresolved V genes, and the rest is unexplained. The D gene and trimming were derived from the DNA, and the V and J assignments and clone size from that table. In this sample the table shows over 60,000 clones, roughly nine tenths of which occur a single time. The top ten constitute 25% to 35% of the sample.

The rearranged chain carries TRBV27 and TRBJ2-7; 9 junctional bases match TRBD1. Sequenced sample: CD8+ T cells sorted from blood. This TCR was recovered from a human donor in good health. The CDR3 corresponds to CASSPLGQGSDEQYF. The DNA sequence is as follows: TGTGCCAGCAGTCCCCTGGGACAGGGATCCGACGAGCAGTACTTC.